Listed below are T cell receptor delta chains from one sample, sequenced in a study of gamma-delta chains in newborns, infants, children. TCRdb reprocessed the reads using CATT. The data hold approximately 12,000 delta-chain clones, with approximately 9.7% observed a single time. Sequences were obtained from blood. The receptors were sampled from a child who was a newborn, infant or young child, either healthy, febrile or measles-vaccinated (not recorded which). Each CDR3 is given with its conserved first and last residue. Each record gives: J gene, V gene, clone size, D gene, CDR3 protein, CDR3 DNA. D genes are given only for firm matches. Part of the rows lack a size; the others show once, few, many or a class for expanded clones.

TRDJ1	TRDV2	-	TRDD3	CACDPLIDTGGYAATDKLIF	TGTGCCTGTGACCCACTGATCGATACTGGGGGATACGCGGCCACCGATAAACTCATCTTT
TRDJ1	TRDV2	-	TRDD3	CACDQNFSGGRTDKLIF	TGTGCCTGTGACCAAAACTTCTCTGGGGGAAGAACCGATAAACTCATCTTT
TRDJ3	TRDV2	-	-	CACDTAGDDSWDTRQMFF	TGTGCCTGTGACACCGCTGGGGATGACTCCTGGGACACCCGACAGATGTTTTTC
TRDJ1	TRDV2	-	-	CACSDLNPADKLIF	TGTGCCTGTTCTGACTTAAACCCAGCCGATAAACTCATCTTT
TRDJ1	TRDV2	few	TRDD3	CACDPWGTDTDKLIF	TGTGCCTGTGACCCCTGGGGGACTGACACCGATAAACTCATCTTT
TRDJ3	TRDV2	-	TRDD3	CACDFTGGLRSSWDTRQMFF	TGTGCCTGTGACTTTACTGGGGGACTTCGGAGCTCCTGGGACACCCGACAGATGTTTTTC
TRDJ1	TRDV2	-	TRDD3	CACDTIPSRTGGSYTDKLIF	TGTGCCTGTGACACCATACCTTCCCGTACTGGGGGATCATACACCGATAAACTCATCTTT
TRDJ3	TRDV2	few	TRDD3	CACDTVRTGGYYGWDTRQMFF	TGTGCCTGTGACACCGTTAGGACTGGGGGATACTACGGCTGGGACACCCGACAGATGTTTTTC
TRDJ1	TRDV2	few	-	CACDTLRSPATDKLIF	TGTGCCTGTGACACCCTTCGTAGCCCTGCCACCGATAAACTCATCTTT
TRDJ1	TRDV2	-	-	CACDTVSLGSPPGADKLIF	TGTGCCTGTGACACCGTTTCGCTGGGGTCCCCGCCGGGGGCCGATAAACTCATCTTT
TRDJ1	TRDV2	few	TRDD3	CACDTIGLGGTRGTDKLIF	TGTGCCTGTGACACTATCGGACTGGGGGGTACGCGGGGCACCGATAAACTCATCTTT
TRDJ1	TRDV2	medium-sized	-	CACDTITSGGMYTDKLIF	TGTGCCTGTGACACGATAACTTCGGGCGGGATGTACACCGATAAACTCATCTTT
TRDJ1	TRDV2	few	TRDD3	CACDTLVGDTNYTDKLIF	TGTGCCTGTGACACCTTGGTGGGGGACACCAACTACACCGATAAACTCATCTTT
TRDJ3	TRDV2	few	TRDD3	CACDPVLGDTHWDTRQMFF	TGTGCCTGTGACCCGGTACTGGGGGATACACACTGGGACACCCGACAGATGTTTTTC
TRDJ1	TRDV2	few	TRDD3	CACDQLGDTEYTDKLIF	TGTGCCTGTGACCAACTGGGGGATACGGAGTACACCGATAAACTCATCTTT
TRDJ1	TRDV2	-	TRDD3	CACDDWGAFDKLIF	TGTGCCTGTGATGACTGGGGTGCCTTCGATAAACTCATATTT
TRDJ1	TRDV2	few	TRDD3	CACDPAGGLLADKLIF	TGTGCCTGTGACCCCGCTGGGGGATTGTTAGCCGATAAACTCATCTTT
TRDJ1	TRDV2	-	TRDD3	CACDSLGDTRRFTDKLIF	TGTGCCTGTGACTCCCTGGGGGATACGCGAAGGTTTACCGATAAACTCATCTTT
TRDJ1	TRDV2	few	TRDD3	CACDALGRDTTQYTDKLIF	TGTGCCTGTGACGCTCTCGGAAGGGATACGACCCAGTACACCGATAAACTCATCTTT
TRDJ1	TRDV1	few	TRDD3	CALGELPQLLGVTDKLIF	TGTGCTCTTGGGGAACTCCCCCAGTTACTGGGGGTCACCGATAAACTCATCTTT
TRDJ3	TRDV2	few	TRDD3	CACDTGGYDSWDTRQMFF	TGTGCCTGTGACACCGGGGGATACGACTCCTGGGACACCCGACAGATGTTTTTC